The 12 T cell receptor beta chains below were found in one sample sequenced in a study of lymphopenia after photon versus proton radiotherapy. The assay was immunoSEQ multiplex PCR, and TCRdb's table has in-frame clones only and misses some. This table holds 55,000 to 70,000 clones, approximately 83% found once. The sample consisted of peripheral blood, taken from a patient treated with photon-based radiotherapy. These receptors were taken from a middle-aged man with gastric cancer.

This rearrangement joins TRBV2 to TRBJ2-6; D gene unclear. Between the trimmed V and J ends, which lost 5 bases and 4 bases, there was a span of 9 bases. Germline assignment: CDR1 SNHLY and CDR2 FYNNEI. The CDR3 extends over 14 amino acids. In DNA, the CDR3 is TGTGCCAGCAGTACAAGCCCCGGGGCCAACGTCCTGACTTTC. It specifies CASSTSPGANVLTF.

The chain carries TRBV13 and TRBJ2-3, with D unclear. V lost 4 bases and J 7 bases, leaving 9 bases between the germline ends. The CDR3 totals 12 residues. CDR1 and CDR2 (germline): PRHDT, FYEKMQ (reference sequence). The CDR3 DNA reads as TGTGCCAGCAGCTCGGGCGGCTATACGCAGTATTTT. Translating it yields CASSSGGYTQYF.

The gene calls are TRBV4-3 and TRBJ2-1; the D gene is possibly TRBD2 (6 bases). The CDR3 is 14 amino acids. V lost 5 bases and J 4 bases, leaving 12 bases between the germline ends. Per the germline V gene, CDR1 is LGHNA and CDR2 is YSLEER. The CDR3 region has the DNA TGCGCCAGCAGCTACGGGGGAACGTACAATGAGCAGTTCTTC. Protein sequence: CASSYGGTYNEQFF.

The chain couples TRBV5-1 to TRBJ1-3; D may be TRBD1 (5 bases). There are 14 residues in the CDR3. The germline V and J ends were trimmed by 4 bases and 3 bases, with 11 bases remaining between them. Germline values: CDR1 SGHRS, CDR2 YFSETQ. CDR3 nucleotides: TGCGCCAGCAGCCCCCAGGGCTATGGAAACACCATATATTTT. Translating gives CASSPQGYGNTIYF.

CDR3 nucleotides: TGTGCCAGCAGCGCCACGGCCGAGACCCAGTACTTC. Its translation: CASSATAETQYF. The V call is TRBV7-9, the J call TRBJ2-5, with D hard to call. CDR3 length equals 12 residues. CDR1 SEHNR and CDR2 FQNEAQ come from the germline V gene (reference sequence). Trimming left V 5 bases short and J 5 bases short, with 9 bases between. Based on the CDR3 plus reference TRBV7-9 and TRBJ2-5, the full variable domain is DTGVSQNPRHKITKRGQNVTFRCDPISEHNRLYWYRQTLGQGPEFLTYFQNEAQLEKSRLLSDRFSAERPKGSFSTLEIQRTEQGDSAMYLCASSATAETQYFGPGTRLLVL.

This clone was observed a few times. The CDR3 DNA reads as TGTGCCAGCAGCTTAGACAGGATCTTGAACACTGAAGCTTTCTTT. Its translation is CASSLDRILNTEAFF. This chain uses TRBV7-9 with TRBJ1-1, with a weak D call TRBD1 (5 bases). Germline CDR1 is SEHNR and CDR2 is FQNEAQ (reference sequence). Trimming removed 1 base from V and 0 bases from J, with 9 bases in between. This CDR3 is built from 15 residues.

The V call is TRBV27, the J call TRBJ2-2; D not certain. CDR1 and CDR2 (germline): MNHEY, SMNVEV (reference sequence). V shed 3 bases and J shed 7 bases, with 12 bases lying between them. This CDR3 comprises 14 residues. In nucleotides, the CDR3 is TGTGCCAGCAGTTTGTTTGACCCCCGCGGGGAGCTGTTTTTT. Its protein product is CASSLFDPRGELFF.

The gene calls are TRBV11-2 and TRBJ2-7; no firm D call. CDR1 is SGHAT, CDR2 FQNNGV, per germline. This CDR3 is 12 amino acids long. Trimming left V 3 bases short and J 5 bases short, with 8 bases between. CDR3 loop: CASSLDRDEQYF. CDR3 DNA sequence: TGTGCCAGCAGCTTGGATAGGGACGAGCAGTACTTC.

This clone appeared once. The chain couples TRBV18 to TRBJ2-7, with D possibly being TRBD2 (6 bases). Trimming took off 5 bases at V and 4 bases at J, with 12 bases between the two ends. In germline, CDR1 is KGHSH, CDR2 LQKENI. This CDR3 contains 13 residues. The CDR3 DNA is TGTGCCAGCTCAATGGGAGCGGGTTACGAGCAGTACTTC. Encoded protein: CASSMGAGYEQYF.

V gene TRBV6-5 combines with J gene TRBJ1-6; perhaps TRBD1 as D (6 bases). The CDR3 extends over 14 amino acids. Germline-derived CDR1 and CDR2 are MNHEY and SVGAGI. The V end lost 2 bases, the J end lost 9 bases, and 11 bases lay between the germline ends. CDR3 amino acids: CASSYGGNSSPLHF. The CDR3 nucleotides are TGTGCCAGCAGTTACGGGGGCAACAGTTCACCCCTCCACTTT.

The CDR3 loop reads CASTKGGRASSGNTIYF. The CDR3 DNA is TGTGCCAGCACCAAAGGGGGCAGGGCTAGCTCTGGAAACACCATATATTTT. The genes are TRBV4-2 and TRBJ1-3, with 7 bases aligning to TRBD1. The trim removed 7 bases at V and 0 bases at J, leaving 12 bases unmatched. Germline V gives CDR1 LGHNA, CDR2 YNFKEQ. The CDR3 consists of 17 residues.

V is TRBV7-3 and J is TRBJ2-7; D tentatively fits TRBD1 or TRBD2 (5 bases each). Deletions cut 2 bases from V and 2 bases from J, with 13 bases between. CDR1 and CDR2 (germline): SGHTA, FQGTGA. This CDR3 contains 15 residues. CDR3 in amino acids: CASSLSGTAPYEQYF. The CDR3 nucleotides are TGTGCCAGCAGCTTATCGGGGACGGCCCCCTACGAGCAGTACTTC. The entire variable domain, with the rest obtained from reference TRBV7-3 and TRBJ2-7, is as follows: GAGVSQTPSNKVTEKGKYVELRCDPISGHTALYWYRQSLGQGPEFLIYFQGTGAADDSGLPNDRFFAVRPEGSVSTLKIQRTERGDSAVYLCASSLSGTAPYEQYFGPGTRLTVT.